This paragraph reports one T cell receptor beta chain. TCRdb recomputed calls from the 5' RACE reads with MiXCR, one row per CDR3 protein. The sample holds roughly 200,000 distinct CDR3 sequences, 15% seen once. These data come from a study of identical twins. J was trimmed by 3 bases and V by 3 bases; bases with no gene match: 3. The CDR3 spans 15 residues. The sample also formed part of further work on T cells expressing NK-cell markers.

The sequence was obtained from a woman aged 18 to 35 in good health. The specimen sequenced was CD8+ T cells sorted from blood. V usage is TRBV12-3 or TRBV12-4 and J usage is TRBJ2-1; 9 nucleotides match TRBD2. The DNA for the CDR3 is TGTGCCAGCAGTTTTGCGGGAGGGATCTACAATGAGCAGTTCTTC. Its protein product is CASSFAGGIYNEQFF.